This TCR beta chain was identified during a study of Ad26.COV2.S vaccination and SARS-CoV-2 variants. As to treatment: 19 received Ad26.COV2.S at low or high dose, single or two shots; about 5 received placebo; per-sample allocation not given. Vaccine and placebo recipients were sampled on day 63 after the first injection. The method was immunoSEQ multiplex PCR; TCRdb's version includes in-frame clones alone and lacks a portion of them. This sample carries fewer than 400,000 clones, around 84% of them seen once, and the ten largest clones take approximately 2%. Only one count was recorded for this clone. With 4 bases removed from V and 5 bases from J, the gap between germline ends came to 16 bases. CDR3 length: 15 amino acids. The germline CDR1 and CDR2 sequences are ENHRY and SYGVKD.

The J gene is TRBJ2-3, the V gene TRBV10-3; D may be TRBD1 (6 bases). The TCR comes from a person between 18 and 65 years old who received the Ad26.COV2.S COVID-19 vaccine or a placebo. The sequencing here drew on peripheral blood, taken in a trial of Ad26.COV2.S vaccine versus placebo. In DNA, the CDR3 is TGTGCCATCAGTGGCGCGCGGACAGCGGAAGATACGCAGTATTTT. This codes for CAISGARTAEDTQYF.